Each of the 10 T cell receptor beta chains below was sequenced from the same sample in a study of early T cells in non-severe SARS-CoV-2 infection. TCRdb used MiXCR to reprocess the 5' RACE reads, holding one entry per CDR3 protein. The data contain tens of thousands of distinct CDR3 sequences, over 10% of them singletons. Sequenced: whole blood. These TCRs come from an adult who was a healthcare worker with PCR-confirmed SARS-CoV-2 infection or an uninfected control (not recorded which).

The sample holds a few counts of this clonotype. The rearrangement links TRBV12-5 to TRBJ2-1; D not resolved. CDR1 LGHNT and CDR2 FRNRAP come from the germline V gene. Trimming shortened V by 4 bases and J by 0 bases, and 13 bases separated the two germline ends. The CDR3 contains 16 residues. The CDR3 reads CASGSPKVFSYNEQFF. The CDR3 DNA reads TGTGCTAGTGGTTCGCCTAAAGTCTTCTCCTACAATGAGCAGTTCTTC. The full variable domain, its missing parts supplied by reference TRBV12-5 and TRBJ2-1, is DARVTQTPRHKVTEMGQEVTMRCQPILGHNTVFWYRQTMMQGLELLAYFRNRAPLDDSGMPKDRFSAEMPDATLATLKIQPSEPRDSAVYFCASGSPKVFSYNEQFFGPGTRLTVL.

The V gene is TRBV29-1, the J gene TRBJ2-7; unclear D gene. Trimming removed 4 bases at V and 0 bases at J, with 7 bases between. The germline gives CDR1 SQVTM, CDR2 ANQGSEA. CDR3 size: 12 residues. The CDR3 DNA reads TGCAGCGTTGTGGTATTCTCCTACGAGCAGTACTTC. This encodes CSVVVFSYEQYF.

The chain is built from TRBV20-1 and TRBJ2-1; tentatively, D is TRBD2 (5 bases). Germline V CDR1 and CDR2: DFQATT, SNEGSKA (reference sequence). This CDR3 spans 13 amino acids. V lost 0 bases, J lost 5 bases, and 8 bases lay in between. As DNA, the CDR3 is TGCAGTGCTAGAGATACCGGGAACAATGAGCAGTTCTTC. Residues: CSARDTGNNEQFF.

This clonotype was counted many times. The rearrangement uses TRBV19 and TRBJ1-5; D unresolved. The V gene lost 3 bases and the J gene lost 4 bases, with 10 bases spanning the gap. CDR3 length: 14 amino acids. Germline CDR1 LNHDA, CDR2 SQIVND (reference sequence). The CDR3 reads CASSIKGWNQPQHF. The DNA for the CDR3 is TGTGCCAGTAGTATTAAGGGATGGAATCAGCCCCAGCATTTT.

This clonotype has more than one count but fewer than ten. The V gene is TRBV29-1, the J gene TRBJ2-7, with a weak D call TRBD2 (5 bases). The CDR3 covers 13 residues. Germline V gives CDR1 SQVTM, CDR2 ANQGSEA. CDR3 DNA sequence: TGCTCTTACCGAGGGCTGAACTCCTACGAGCAGTACTTC. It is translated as CSYRGLNSYEQYF.

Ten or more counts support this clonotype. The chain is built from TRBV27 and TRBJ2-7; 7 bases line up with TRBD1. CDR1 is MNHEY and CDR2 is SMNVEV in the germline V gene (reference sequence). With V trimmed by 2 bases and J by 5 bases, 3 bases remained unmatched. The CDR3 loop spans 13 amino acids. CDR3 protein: CASSLRQGNEQYF. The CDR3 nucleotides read TGTGCCAGCAGTTTACGACAGGGTAACGAGCAGTACTTC.

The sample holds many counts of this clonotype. CDR3 sequence: CAISELGDNTEAFF. CDR3 sequence (DNA): TGTGCCATCAGTGAGTTAGGGGACAACACTGAAGCTTTCTTT. This chain uses TRBV10-3 with TRBJ1-1; TRBD1 might be the D (5 bases). Germline V gene lookup returns CDR1 ENHRY and CDR2 SYGVKD. With 1 base removed from V and 2 bases from J, the gap between germline ends came to 8 bases. This CDR3 spans 14 amino acids.

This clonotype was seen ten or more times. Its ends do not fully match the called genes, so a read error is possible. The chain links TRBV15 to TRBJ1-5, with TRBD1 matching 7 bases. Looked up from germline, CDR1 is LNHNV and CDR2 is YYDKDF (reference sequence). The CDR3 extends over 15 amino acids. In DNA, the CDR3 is TGTGCCACCAGGAGAGGGACAGACCTCAATCAGCCCCAGCATTTT. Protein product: CATRRGTDLNQPQHF.

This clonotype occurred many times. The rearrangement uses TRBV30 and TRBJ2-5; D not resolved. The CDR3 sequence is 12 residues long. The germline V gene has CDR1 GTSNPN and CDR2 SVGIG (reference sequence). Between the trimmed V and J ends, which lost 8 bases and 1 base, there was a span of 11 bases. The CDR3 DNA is TGTGCCGAAGGTGGGCTCCAAGAGACCCAGTACTTC. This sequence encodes CAEGGLQETQYF.

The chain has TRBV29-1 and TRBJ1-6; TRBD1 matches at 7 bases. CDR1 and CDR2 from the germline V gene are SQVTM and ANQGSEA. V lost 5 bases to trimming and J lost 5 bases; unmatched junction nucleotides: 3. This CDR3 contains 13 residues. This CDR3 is CSVTGDDNSPLHF. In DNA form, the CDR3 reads TGCAGCGTTACAGGGGACGATAATTCACCCCTCCACTTT.